This T cell receptor beta chain appears in the sequencing data of a study of persistence of HIV-infected CD4 T cells. Lysates of CMV-infected fibroblasts at 9 to 10 ug/mL stimulated these cells. Responding CD4+ T cells were sorted by upregulation of both CD40 ligand and CD69. A roughly 19-hour stimulation of CD8-depleted PBMCs used anti-CD28/CD49d costimulation, CD40-blocking antibody and enfuvirtide. The libraries were made with immunoSEQ version 4 in survey mode. Data came from immunoSEQ multiplex PCR; TCRdb stores just in-frame clones and leaves some out. Among about 16,000 clones, around three fifths were seen once, and the ten largest hold 7% to 10%. Broader study findings: Compared with CD3/CD28-stimulated cells, CMV- and Gag-responding cells showed lower TCRbeta richness. Within sorted populations, more oligoclonal TCRs accompanied more oligoclonal proviruses.

This clone was counted between two and nine times. The antigen remains undetermined. The ends were cut back, 0 bases at V and 3 bases at J, with 9 bases in the middle. Per the germline V gene, CDR1 is MNHEY and CDR2 is SVGAGI. This CDR3 is built from 15 residues. The sequence came from an adult woman with HIV who was CMV-seropositive. The V gene is TRBV6-5, the J gene TRBJ1-5; D is undetermined. The source material was CD4+ T cells sorted from PBMCs after approximately 19-hour stimulation, sampled from a patient who received antiretroviral therapy. CDR3 sequence reads: CASSYSSGNNQPQHF. The CDR3 DNA reads as TGTGCCAGCAGTTACTCGTCAGGTAACAATCAGCCCCAGCATTTT.